Listed here are 15 T cell receptor beta chains from one sample, sequenced in a study of shared T cell receptors in the human thymus. TCRdb's copy holds only in-frame clones and misses some; the assay was immunoSEQ multiplex PCR. The repertoire holds hundreds of thousands of clones, with approximately 87% as singletons. These same data were also listed under a study on human thymus T cells.

Sequencing used thymocytes. The source is a boy under two years old with a congenital heart defect.

This clone was detected once. CDR3 region: CASSQEGGGEGNEQFF. For the CDR3, the DNA is TGCGCCAGCAGCCAAGAAGGAGGGGGGGAAGGCAATGAGCAGTTCTTC. The chain recombines TRBV4-3 with TRBJ2-1; D perhaps matches TRBD2 (7 bases). Germline V gives CDR1 LGHNA, CDR2 YSLEER. The V and J ends lost 0 bases and 6 bases respectively, with 15 bases between them. The CDR3 is 16 residues long.

The chain couples TRBV27 to TRBJ2-7, with 10 bases fitting TRBD1. Looked up from germline, CDR1 is MNHEY and CDR2 is SMNVEV (reference sequence). This CDR3 contains 14 residues. J was trimmed by 3 bases and V by 9 bases; bases with no gene match: 8. CDR3 in DNA: TGTGCCAGTCAGGGGACAGGGGCTAACTACGAGCAGTACTTC. It is translated as CASQGTGANYEQYF.

A remark on this clone: Additional DNA sequences in this sample encode the identical CDR3. The rearrangement links TRBV28 to TRBJ2-7, with TRBD2 matching over 15 bases. The CDR3 has 14 residues. Losses at the gene ends were 3 bases for V and 6 bases for J; bases not matched to a gene: 0. Germline loops: CDR1 MDHEN, CDR2 SYDVKM. Written as DNA, the CDR3 is TGTGCCAGCAGTTTGGGACTAGCGGGGGGCGAGCAGTACTTC. Protein: CASSLGLAGGEQYF.

Comment on this clone: In the same sample, other DNA sequences code for this CDR3. This chain connects TRBV15 to TRBJ1-6; no clear D. V was pared by 0 bases and J by 13 bases, with 10 bases between. Germline assignment: CDR1 LNHNV and CDR2 YYDKDF (reference sequence). The CDR3 spans 13 residues. For the CDR3, the DNA is TGTGCCACCAGCAGAGATAGTGGTTCCCCCCTCCACTTT. Encoded protein: CATSRDSGSPLHF.

The rearrangement uses TRBV14 and TRBJ2-7; D not certain. Trimming stripped 0 bases from V and 2 bases from J, with 8 bases between. CDR1 and CDR2 from the germline V gene are SGHDN and FVKESK. CDR3 length: 14 amino acids. CDR3 residues: CASSQDHLTYEQYF. The CDR3 nucleotides are TGTGCCAGCAGCCAAGATCACCTAACCTACGAGCAGTACTTC.

The V call is TRBV28, the J call TRBJ1-6; D is unclear. Germline-derived CDR1 and CDR2 are MDHEN and SYDVKM. This CDR3 spans 16 amino acids. V was clipped by 5 bases and J by 2 bases, with 13 bases between them. The CDR3 loop is CASSPPNGPYNSPLHF. CDR3 bases: TGTGCCAGCAGTCCCCCCAATGGCCCCTATAATTCACCCCTCCACTTT.

The chain recombines TRBV27 with TRBJ2-3, with a tentative D call TRBD2 (6 bases). V was clipped by 5 bases and J by 6 bases, with 18 bases between them. Germline values: CDR1 MNHEY, CDR2 SMNVEV (reference sequence). This CDR3 contains 15 residues. CDR3 region: CASSRSGPGTDTQYF. The DNA for the CDR3 is TGTGCCAGCAGTCGTAGCGGTCCAGGTACTGATACGCAGTATTTT.

This clone was detected once. This rearrangement joins TRBV27 to TRBJ2-5; no clear D. The V end lost 0 bases, the J end lost 3 bases, and 14 bases lay between the germline ends. This CDR3 is 16 amino acids long. Germline-derived CDR1 and CDR2 are MNHEY and SMNVEV (reference sequence). CDR3 DNA: TGTGCCAGCAGTTTATCTGGGCAGGTGCCAGAAGAGACCCAGTACTTC. Amino acid sequence: CASSLSGQVPEETQYF.

The genes are TRBV7-9 and TRBJ2-7, with D perhaps TRBD2 (6 bases). The CDR3 consists of 14 residues. The germline gives CDR1 SEHNR, CDR2 FQNEAQ (reference sequence). Trimming cost V 5 bases and J 4 bases, with 15 bases left between them. Written as DNA, the CDR3 is TGTGCCAGCAGCCCCCGCGGGGAGGAATACGAGCAGTACTTC. This translates into CASSPRGEEYEQYF.

The rearrangement links TRBV7-9 to TRBJ1-5; 8 bases align to TRBD1. Germline V gives CDR1 SEHNR, CDR2 FQNEAQ (reference sequence). The CDR3 is 15 residues long. V shed 5 bases, J shed 1 base, and the junction held 4 bases outside the gene matches. CDR3 amino acids: CASSPGQESNQPQHF. The CDR3, as DNA: TGTGCCAGCAGCCCGGGACAGGAGAGCAATCAGCCCCAGCATTTT.

The chain has TRBV29-1 and TRBJ1-1; the match to TRBD1 covers 10 bases. Per the germline V gene, CDR1 is SQVTM and CDR2 is ANQGSEA. V trimming: 5 bases; J trimming: 5 bases; junction bases outside the gene matches: 14. This CDR3 is built from 16 residues. DNA for the CDR3: TGCAGCGTTTCTGACAGGGGGCTTCATTCGGGGACTGAAGCTTTCTTT. This gives the protein CSVSDRGLHSGTEAFF. Complete variable domain (other parts from reference TRBV29-1 and TRBJ1-1): SAVISQKPSRDICQRGTSLTIQCQVDSQVTMMFWYRQQPGQSLTLIATANQGSEATYESGFVIDKFPISRPNLTFSTLTVSNMSPEDSSIYLCSVSDRGLHSGTEAFFGQGTRLTVV.

The rearrangement links TRBV25-1 to TRBJ2-2, with a weak D call TRBD1 (6 bases). Germline lookup yields CDR1 MGHDK and CDR2 SYGVNS. V was cut by 6 bases and J by 5 bases, with 10 bases left in between. The CDR3 contains 13 residues. The CDR3 DNA sequence: TGTGCCAGCAGGGCAGGGGATACCGGGGAGCTGTTTTTT. Translation gives CASRAGDTGELFF.

The chain links TRBV9 to TRBJ2-1, with TRBD2 identical over 7 bases. The germline CDR1 and CDR2 sequences are SGDLS and YYNGEE. Trimming removed 0 bases from V and 8 bases from J; junction bases left unmatched: 14. The CDR3 length is 17 residues. The CDR3 DNA reads TGTGCCAGCAGCGTAGGAATGAGAACGGGAGGATATTATGAGCAGTTCTTC. This translates into CASSVGMRTGGYYEQFF.

V and J are TRBV19 and TRBJ2-1; D is possibly TRBD2 (6 bases). V was pared by 2 bases and J by 4 bases, with 18 bases between. Germline V gene lookup returns CDR1 LNHDA and CDR2 SQIVND (reference sequence). This CDR3 has 17 amino acids. Written as DNA, the CDR3 is TGTGCCAGTAGTATACGTAATCTGGCGGGGAAGTACAATGAGCAGTTCTTC. Translation: CASSIRNLAGKYNEQFF.

This chain uses TRBV14 with TRBJ1-3, with a weak D call TRBD1 (6 bases). This CDR3 is built from 17 residues. V lost 6 bases and J lost 0, with 18 bases in between. Germline V gene sequence: CDR1 SGHDN, CDR2 FVKESK. CDR3 loop: CASRQFRGRNSGNTIYF. The CDR3 bases are TGTGCCAGCAGGCAATTCAGGGGCCGAAACTCTGGAAACACCATATATTTT. The whole variable domain, remainder taken from reference TRBV14 and TRBJ1-3, is EAGVTQFPSHSVIEKGQTVTLRCDPISGHDNLYWYRRVMGKEIKFLLHFVKESKQDESGMPNNRFLAERTGGTYSTLKVQPAELEDSGVYFCASRQFRGRNSGNTIYFGEGSWLTVV.